This TCR beta chain is drawn from a study of blood T cell repertoires in COVID-19. Study-wide background: COVID-19 samples, acute and convalescent, were from the United States, Italy and Spain.

V shed 3 bases and J 5 bases; nucleotides not matched to a gene: 8. The CDR3 is 15 amino acids. Germline lookup yields CDR1 WSHSY and CDR2 SAAADI. The sample holds one count of this clone. In the original analysis: Nucleated cell number was recorded as an estimate derived from reference gene primer amplification. Repertoires were generated with immunoSEQ multiplex PCR, while TCRdb's copy carries only in-frame clones and drops some. V, J and clone size were drawn from that table, and D and trimming were deduced from the DNA. The sample has about 250,000 clones, 80% to 90% seen once. V and J are TRBV10-2 and TRBJ1-1; 8 positions match TRBD1. This sequence originates from a woman aged 45-59 years who had been exposed to COVID-19. The sequencing sample was made of PBMCs or T cells enriched from blood (not recorded which). This chain's CDR3 is CASSDFDRGGTEAFF. The CDR3 bases are TGCGCCAGCAGTGACTTTGACAGGGGAGGGACTGAAGCTTTCTTT.